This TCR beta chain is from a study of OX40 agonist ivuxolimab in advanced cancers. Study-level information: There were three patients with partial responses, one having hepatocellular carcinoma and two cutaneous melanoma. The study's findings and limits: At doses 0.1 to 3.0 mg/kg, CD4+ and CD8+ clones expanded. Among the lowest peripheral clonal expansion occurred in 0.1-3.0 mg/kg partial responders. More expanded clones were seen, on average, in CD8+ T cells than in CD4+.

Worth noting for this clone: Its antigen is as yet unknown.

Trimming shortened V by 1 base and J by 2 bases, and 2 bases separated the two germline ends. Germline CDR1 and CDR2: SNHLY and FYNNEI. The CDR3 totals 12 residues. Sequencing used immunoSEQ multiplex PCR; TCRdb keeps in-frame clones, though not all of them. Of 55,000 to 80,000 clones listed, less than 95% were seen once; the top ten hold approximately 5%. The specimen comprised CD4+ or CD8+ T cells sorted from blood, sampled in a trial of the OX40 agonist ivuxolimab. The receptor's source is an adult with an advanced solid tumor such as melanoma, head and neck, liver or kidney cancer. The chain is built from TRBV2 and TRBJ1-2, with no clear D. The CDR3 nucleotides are TGTGCCAGCAGTGAAGGGAACTATGGCTACACCTTC. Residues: CASSEGNYGYTF.